These 13 T cell receptor beta chains were sequenced from one sample in a study of T-cell memory formation after mild COVID-19. In TCRdb, the 5' RACE reads were re-called with MiXCR into one record per CDR3 protein. The sample consists of fewer than 700,000 distinct CDR3 sequences, roughly 17% of them appearing once. Specimen: PBMCs or a T cell subset sorted from them (not recorded which). The receptors were gathered from an adult woman who had mild COVID-19 (a few samples of this study predate the infection). Cell type and time point are not known.

This clonotype was seen more than once but under ten times. The chain carries TRBV7-2 and TRBJ1-1; unclear D gene. CDR1 SGHTA and CDR2 FQGNSA come from the germline V gene. The CDR3 has 12 amino acids. Trimming stripped 4 bases from V and 4 bases from J, with 7 bases between. This CDR3 is CASSSMSTEAFF. CDR3 nucleotides: TGTGCCAGCAGCTCCATGAGCACTGAAGCTTTCTTT.

The rearrangement joins TRBV5-1 to TRBJ2-7; D uncertain. Trimming shortened V by 0 bases and J by 2 bases, and 12 bases separated the two germline ends. The V gene's germline CDR1 is SGHRS and CDR2 YFSETQ. The CDR3 loop spans 15 amino acids. CDR3 region: CASSLGMGQPYEQYF. The CDR3 coding sequence is TGCGCCAGCAGCTTGGGGATGGGCCAGCCCTACGAGCAGTACTTC.

This clonotype was observed a handful of times. The V gene is TRBV5-5, the J gene TRBJ2-1, with 7 bases aligning to TRBD1. The length of the CDR3 is 16 residues. Germline V lookup: CDR1 SGHKS, CDR2 YYEKEE (reference sequence). The trim removed 4 bases at V and 12 bases at J, leaving 19 bases unmatched. The CDR3 bases are TGTGCCAGCAGCCCCGGGCCCCCCAGTCGGTGGACAGGGCAGTTCTTC. As protein: CASSPGPPSRWTGQFF. The complete variable domain, with remaining parts taken from reference TRBV5-5 and TRBJ2-1, reads DAGVTQSPTHLIKTRGQQVTLRCSPISGHKSVSWYQQVLGQGPQFIFQYYEKEERGRGNFPDRFSARQFPNYSSELNVNALLLGDSALYLCASSPGPPSRWTGQFFGPGTRLTVL.

CDR3 loop: CASSSGGSDQYF. The DNA of the CDR3 is TGTGCCAGCAGCTCTGGTGGTTCCGATCAGTATTTT. The chain joins TRBV7-9 to TRBJ2-3; D remains ambiguous. The CDR3 covers 12 residues. Trimming cost V 4 bases and J 12 bases, with 14 bases left between them. Germline V gives CDR1 SEHNR, CDR2 FQNEAQ (reference sequence).

V usage is TRBV20-1 and J usage is TRBJ1-5; unclear D gene. Trimming shortened V by 8 bases and J by 0 bases, and 8 bases separated the two germline ends. Germline CDR1 reads DFQATT; CDR2 reads SNEGSKA (reference sequence). The CDR3 is 12 amino acids. The CDR3 nucleotides read TGCAGTCTGACTAATAGCAATCAGCCCCAGCATTTT. As protein: CSLTNSNQPQHF.

This clonotype was observed a single time. The V and J genes are TRBV5-1 and TRBJ1-1, with D possibly TRBD1 on 5 matching bases. Trimming left V 0 bases short and J 10 bases short, with 16 bases between. The CDR3 runs 14 residues. Germline CDR1 reads SGHRS; CDR2 reads YFSETQ. CDR3 sequence reads: CASSLAGRDDGAFF. The DNA for the CDR3 is TGCGCCAGCAGCTTGGCAGGGAGGGATGACGGAGCTTTCTTT.

The V gene is TRBV24-1, the J gene TRBJ2-1; D is possibly TRBD2 (7 bases). Trimming cost V 5 bases and J 5 bases, with 18 bases left between them. This CDR3 comprises 16 residues. Germline V CDR1 and CDR2: KGHDR, SFDVKD. CDR3 bases: TGTGCCACCAGTGTAGGGGGGGTGGGAAAAGACAATGAGCAGTTCTTC. Its translation: CATSVGGVGKDNEQFF.

V gene TRBV7-8 combines with J gene TRBJ2-5; possibly TRBD2 for D (6 bases). The CDR3 is made up of 15 amino acids. Trimming left V 0 bases short and J 0 bases short, with 8 bases between. Per germline, CDR1 SGHVS and CDR2 FQNEAQ. The CDR3 reads CASSLATGDQETQYF. The CDR3 region has the DNA TGTGCCAGCAGCTTAGCGACGGGGGACCAAGAGACCCAGTACTTC.

This clonotype was observed a handful of times. The CDR3 loop is CASSFPTGSGGNTIYF. In DNA, the CDR3 is TGTGCCAGCAGCTTCCCGACAGGGAGTGGAGGAAACACCATATATTTT. The J gene is TRBJ1-3, the V gene TRBV7-9; 7 bases match TRBD1. Germline V CDR1 and CDR2: SEHNR, FQNEAQ (reference sequence). Germline trimming cut 3 bases from V and 4 bases from J; bases unmatched to any gene: 9. The CDR3 extends over 16 amino acids.

This clonotype occurred a few times. The chain is built from TRBV2 and TRBJ1-5; 7 nucleotides line up with TRBD1. This CDR3 spans 15 amino acids. Germline V lookup: CDR1 SNHLY, CDR2 FYNNEI. V lost 0 bases and J lost 4; bases outside the gene matches: 3. The CDR3 loop is CASSEAGQINQPQHF. CDR3 bases: TGTGCCAGCAGTGAAGCGGGACAGATAAATCAGCCCCAGCATTTT.

The chain recombines TRBV6-1 with TRBJ2-5; TRBD2 aligns across 9 bases. V lost 5 bases and J lost 5; bases outside the gene matches: 12. Germline CDR1 and CDR2: MNHNS and SASEGT. This CDR3 has 16 amino acids. CDR3 bases: TGTGCCAGCAGTCTAAATGTAGCGGGAGCGTGGGAGACCCAGTACTTC. It codes for CASSLNVAGAWETQYF.

In this sample, this clonotype turned up a few times. The gene calls are TRBV20-1 and TRBJ2-3; no reliable D call. The length of the CDR3 is 15 residues. In germline, CDR1 is DFQATT, CDR2 SNEGSKA (reference sequence). With 1 base removed from V and 5 bases from J, the gap between germline ends came to 16 bases. CDR3 amino acids: CSARAAGRLEDTQYF. CDR3 in DNA: TGCAGTGCTAGAGCCGCAGGTCGACTTGAAGATACGCAGTATTTT.

A few counts support this clonotype. V gene TRBV5-1 combines with J gene TRBJ2-5; 7 bases align to TRBD1. The J segment lost 1 base and the V segment lost 7 bases, leaving 13 bases of the junction unmatched. CDR3 length equals 16 residues. The germline CDR1 and CDR2 sequences are SGHRS and YFSETQ. The CDR3 protein is CASGSSKGARQETQYF. The CDR3 DNA sequence: TGCGCCAGCGGTAGCAGCAAGGGGGCGCGCCAAGAGACCCAGTACTTC.